The clone carrying this T cell receptor (beta chain) has just a few counts. Its antigen is not known. This may arise from a read error, as a much more abundant clone is one base away. This record comes from a study of shared clonotypes between healthy human individuals. Study-level points and caveats: There were few donors, and this limited the genetic and exposure-history diversity represented. Specimens sampled were limited to blood, with tissue repertoires likely differing.

Deep level was the assay's run setting. Clones were read by immunoSEQ multiplex PCR, and TCRdb kept only the in-frame ones, dropping some. In the table there are some 530,000 clones, roughly 80% of which are singletons. Nashville, Tennessee was home to all donors, who were Caucasian adults. CDR1 is GTSNPN, CDR2 SVGIG, per germline (reference sequence). V dropped 4 bases and J dropped 4 bases, with 13 bases sitting between them. This CDR3 comprises 14 residues. Sample: PBMCs. The TCR sequence derives from a woman in her thirties or forties in good health. Some clones in this sample may be carry-over from other donors' samples. The chain recombines TRBV30 with TRBJ1-4, with D perhaps TRBD1 (6 bases). The CDR3 DNA is TGTGCCTGGAATACAGGGTTGGGTAATGAAAAACTGTTTTTT. Its protein is CAWNTGLGNEKLFF. Variable domain in full (rest from reference TRBV30 and TRBJ1-4): SQTIHQWPATLVQPVGSPLSLECTVEGTSNPNLYWYRQAAGRGLQLLFYSVGIGQISSEVPQNLSASRPQDRQFILSSKKLLLSDSGFYLCAWNTGLGNEKLFFGSGTQLSVL.